This TCR beta chain was captured in a study of Tregs in tolerant kidney transplant recipients. Study-level points and caveats: Few patients were studied, so findings need validation in larger groups.

To note about this clone: What it recognizes is unknown.

The nonmyeloablative bone marrow transplants came from related graft donors, with transient mixed chimerism. Sequencing used immunoSEQ multiplex PCR; TCRdb keeps in-frame clones, though not all of them. The sample lists 75,000 to 100,000 clones; roughly 93% were seen once. Germline V CDR1 and CDR2: SGHVS, FNYEAQ. Trimming took 0 bases from V and 5 from J; bases not matched to a gene: 11. The CDR3 length is 19 residues. Sequencing was performed on CD4+ T cells from blood (PBMCs), taken 12 months after the transplant. The chain recombines TRBV7-6 with TRBJ2-5, with 14 bases fitting TRBD2. The receptor was isolated from a human patient who received a combined kidney and bone marrow transplant. Some T cells may possibly be graft donor cells. CDR3 in DNA: TGTGCCAGCAGCTTAGCACTCTGGGGACTAGCGGGAGTCGGGGAGACCCAGTACTTC. Amino acids: CASSLALWGLAGVGETQYF.